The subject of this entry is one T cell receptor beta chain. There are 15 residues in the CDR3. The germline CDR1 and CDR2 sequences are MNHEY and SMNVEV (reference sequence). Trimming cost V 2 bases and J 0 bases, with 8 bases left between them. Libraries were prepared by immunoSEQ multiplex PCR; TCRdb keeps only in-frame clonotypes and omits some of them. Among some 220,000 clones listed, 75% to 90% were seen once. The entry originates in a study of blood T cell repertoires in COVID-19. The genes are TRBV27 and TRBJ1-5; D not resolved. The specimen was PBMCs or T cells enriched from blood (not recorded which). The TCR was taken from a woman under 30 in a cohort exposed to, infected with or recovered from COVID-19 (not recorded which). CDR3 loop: CASSLDGSSNQPQHF. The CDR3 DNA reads TGTGCCAGCAGTTTAGACGGGTCTAGCAATCAGCCCCAGCATTTT.